One and the same sample provided the 21 T cell receptor beta chains below, sequenced in a study of T cell responses to AZD1222 COVID-19 vaccine. The table came from immunoSEQ multiplex PCR; TCRdb's copy has only in-frame clones and leaves some out. The repertoire holds around 130,000 clones, with around nine tenths as singletons. The source material was peripheral blood, sampled on day 0 of AZD1222 vaccination. These receptors originate from an adult in good health.

The DNA of the CDR3 is TGTGCCTGGACTCCCAGGGCCTTTAATGAAAAACTGTTTTTT. As protein: CAWTPRAFNEKLFF. This sequence joins TRBV30 and TRBJ1-4; a weak D match, TRBD1 (5 bases). Germline loops: CDR1 GTSNPN, CDR2 SVGIG (reference sequence). The V end lost 4 bases, the J end lost 4 bases, and 13 bases lay between the germline ends. CDR3 length equals 14 residues.

The chain employs TRBV30 and TRBJ1-2, with TRBD1 matching 10 bases. V lost 2 bases to trimming and J lost 8 bases; unmatched junction nucleotides: 5. The germline V gene has CDR1 GTSNPN and CDR2 SVGIG (reference sequence). The CDR3 runs 13 residues. In DNA form, the CDR3 reads TGTGCCTGGAGTCGACAGGGGGCTGAAGGCTACACCTTC. It encodes CAWSRQGAEGYTF.

Only one count was recorded for this clone. The rearrangement uses TRBV14 and TRBJ2-7; D could derive from TRBD1 or TRBD2 (5 bases each). The CDR3 contains 14 residues. V was pared by 0 bases and J by 4 bases, with 10 bases between. The V gene's germline CDR1 is SGHDN and CDR2 FVKESK. The CDR3: CASSQDHGAYEQYF. The CDR3 region has the DNA TGTGCCAGCAGCCAAGATCACGGGGCGTACGAGCAGTACTTC.

J is TRBJ2-1 and V is TRBV14; D is possibly TRBD1 or TRBD2 (5 bases each). This CDR3 has 14 amino acids. V dropped 0 bases and J dropped 8 bases, with 11 bases sitting between them. The germline gives CDR1 SGHDN, CDR2 FVKESK. CDR3 protein: CASSQDRGADEQFF. The CDR3 region has the DNA TGTGCCAGCAGCCAAGATAGAGGGGCCGATGAGCAGTTCTTC. Supplemented by reference TRBV14 and TRBJ2-1, the full variable domain reads EAGVTQFPSHSVIEKGQTVTLRCDPISGHDNLYWYRRVMGKEIKFLLHFVKESKQDESGMPNNRFLAERTGGTYSTLKVQPAELEDSGVYFCASSQDRGADEQFFGPGTRLTVL.

This clone was picked up one time. This chain links TRBV5-8 with TRBJ2-1; unclear D gene. V was clipped by 0 bases and J by 6 bases, with 7 bases between them. Germline values: CDR1 SGHTS, CDR2 YDEGEE. The CDR3 has 13 amino acids. CDR3 nucleotide sequence: TGTGCCAGCAGCTTGGAATCAAGCAATGAGCAGTTCTTC. Amino acid sequence: CASSLESSNEQFF.

J is TRBJ1-1 and V is TRBV12-3 or TRBV12-4; D remains unclear. The CDR3 sequence is 11 residues long. Deletions cut 6 bases from V and 2 bases from J, with 4 bases between. CDR3 sequence (DNA): TGTGCCAGCAGCCAAAACACTGAAGCTTTCTTT. This gives the protein CASSQNTEAFF.

V is TRBV14 and J is TRBJ2-7; no firm D call. From germline, CDR1 is SGHDN and CDR2 FVKESK. Trimming took 0 bases from V and 2 from J, leaving 14 bases between them. The CDR3 has 16 residues. The chain's CDR3 is CASSQDALKNTYEQYF. CDR3 sequence (DNA): TGTGCCAGCAGCCAAGATGCGCTAAAAAACACCTACGAGCAGTACTTC.

The chain joins TRBV7-3 to TRBJ1-5, with 12 bases that match TRBD1. V shed 4 bases and J 6 bases; nucleotides not matched to a gene: 22. CDR3 length: 21 residues. Germline V gives CDR1 SGHTA, CDR2 FQGTGA. The DNA for the CDR3 is TGTGCCAGCAGCTACGGTCGGGACAGGGGGCGAGTTGGCGTGTTGTTTCAGCCCCAGCATTTT. It specifies CASSYGRDRGRVGVLFQPQHF.

The chain has TRBV7-2 and TRBJ2-3, with D perhaps matching TRBD2 (6 bases). This CDR3 is 13 amino acids long. Germline lookup yields CDR1 SGHTA and CDR2 FQGNSA. Deletions cut 7 bases from V and 6 bases from J, with 14 bases between. This chain's CDR3 is CASNWRERDTQYF. The CDR3 coding sequence is TGTGCCAGCAACTGGAGGGAGAGGGATACGCAGTATTTT.

J is TRBJ1-1 and V is TRBV11-1; D unclear. The CDR3 has 12 amino acids. V was clipped by 2 bases and J by 0 bases, with 1 base between them. Germline V CDR1 and CDR2: SGHAT, FQDESV (reference sequence). CDR3 sequence reads: CASSLLNTEAFF. DNA of the CDR3: TGTGCCAGCAGCTTATTGAACACTGAAGCTTTCTTT.

The J gene is TRBJ2-3, the V gene TRBV7-2, with 9 bases fitting TRBD2. J gave up 1 base and V 2 bases, and 7 bases lay outside the gene matches. The CDR3 is 17 residues long. The germline V gene has CDR1 SGHTA and CDR2 FQGNSA. The CDR3: CASSLMSASGGTDTQYF. Here the CDR3 DNA reads TGTGCCAGCAGCTTAATGTCCGCTAGCGGGGGCACAGATACGCAGTATTTT. The whole variable domain, remainder taken from reference TRBV7-2 and TRBJ2-3, is GAGVSQSPSNKVTEKGKDVELRCDPISGHTALYWYRQSLGQGLEFLIYFQGNSAPDKSGLPSDRFSAERTGGSVSTLTIQRTQQEDSAVYLCASSLMSASGGTDTQYFGPGTRLTVL.

This clone was counted only a few times. The chain carries TRBV3-1 (or the pseudogene TRBV3-2) and TRBJ1-5; maybe TRBD1 (6 bases). Trimming removed 0 bases from V and 6 bases from J, with 15 bases in between. CDR3 length: 16 residues. Germline V gene sequence: CDR1 LGHDT, CDR2 YNNKEL (reference sequence). This CDR3 reads CASSQEGGVRSQPQHF. CDR3 in DNA: TGTGCCAGCAGCCAAGAAGGGGGGGTGAGGAGTCAGCCCCAGCATTTT.

The chain has TRBV19 and TRBJ2-5; D gene ambiguous. This CDR3 has 12 amino acids. CDR1 and CDR2 from the germline V gene are LNHDA and SQIVND (reference sequence). The germline V and J ends were trimmed by 3 bases and 5 bases, with 7 bases remaining between them. CDR3 sequence (DNA): TGTGCCAGTAGTATGGGTTGGGAGACCCAGTACTTC. Protein product: CASSMGWETQYF.

This clone showed up just a few times. The chain combines TRBV27 with TRBJ1-5, with D possibly being TRBD1 (5 bases). Germline assignment: CDR1 MNHEY and CDR2 SMNVEV (reference sequence). The V end was cut by 8 bases, the J end by 5 bases, with 19 bases between. The CDR3 consists of 15 residues. CDR3 loop: CASRSGTAGDQPQHF. For the CDR3, the DNA is TGTGCCAGCCGGTCCGGGACCGCAGGCGATCAGCCCCAGCATTTT.

The gene calls are TRBV28 and TRBJ1-5; 8 nucleotides line up with TRBD1. The V gene end was trimmed by 5 bases and the J gene end by 2 bases; junction bases not matched to a gene: 2. This CDR3 comprises 14 residues. The germline CDR1 and CDR2 sequences are MDHEN and SYDVKM. The CDR3 DNA follows: TGTGCCAGCAGTATGACAGGGGGCAATCAGCCCCAGCATTTT. Amino acid sequence: CASSMTGGNQPQHF.

This clone was counted between two and nine times. This chain links TRBV27 with TRBJ1-2; 7 nucleotides align to TRBD1. Germline values: CDR1 MNHEY, CDR2 SMNVEV (reference sequence). This CDR3 has 18 residues. V lost 6 bases, J lost 0 bases, and 16 bases stayed unmatched. The CDR3 nucleotides are TGTGCCAGCAGCCATTATGGGTTACGACAGGGACCTAACTATGGCTACACCTTC. Translated: CASSHYGLRQGPNYGYTF.

V gene TRBV20-1 combines with J gene TRBJ2-5, with D unresolved. V lost 7 bases and J lost 5, with 11 bases in between. In germline, CDR1 is DFQATT, CDR2 SNEGSKA (reference sequence). This CDR3 has 11 residues. CDR3 sequence (DNA): TGCAGTGGCCATTTGTCGGAGACCCAGTACTTC. It specifies CSGHLSETQYF.

This chain joins TRBV11-3 and TRBJ2-2; no clear D gene. The germline gives CDR1 SGHNT, CDR2 YENEEA. The CDR3 runs 15 residues. V shed 5 bases and J shed 4 bases, with 14 bases lying between them. CDR3 amino acids: CASSTTAIGTGELFF. The DNA for the CDR3 is TGTGCCAGCAGCACTACAGCAATTGGCACCGGGGAGCTGTTTTTT.

This sequence joins TRBV4-2 and TRBJ2-4; 9 bases align to TRBD2. This CDR3 has 17 amino acids. The V gene's germline CDR1 is LGHNA and CDR2 YNFKEQ. V was clipped by 0 bases and J by 7 bases; unmatched bases: 10. CDR3 coding DNA: TGTGCCAGCAGCCAAGATCAGGGCGGGAGGGCCGGTAACATTCAGTACTTC. Protein sequence: CASSQDQGGRAGNIQYF.

The chain has TRBV28 and TRBJ2-2; a weak D match, TRBD1 (6 bases). CDR1 is MDHEN, CDR2 SYDVKM, per germline. Trimming removed 5 bases at V and 2 bases at J, with 15 bases between. The CDR3 is 16 residues long. CDR3 in DNA: TGTGCCAGCAGTGACCCCGGGACATCAAACACCGGGGAGCTGTTTTTT. Translating it yields CASSDPGTSNTGELFF.

The rearrangement joins TRBV12-3 or TRBV12-4 to TRBJ1-1; D is uncertain. CDR3 size: 13 residues. Trimming left V 3 bases short and J 4 bases short, with 9 bases between. Here the CDR3 DNA reads TGTGCCAGCAGTTTGGGCTGGGTCACTGAAGCTTTCTTT. Protein product: CASSLGWVTEAFF.